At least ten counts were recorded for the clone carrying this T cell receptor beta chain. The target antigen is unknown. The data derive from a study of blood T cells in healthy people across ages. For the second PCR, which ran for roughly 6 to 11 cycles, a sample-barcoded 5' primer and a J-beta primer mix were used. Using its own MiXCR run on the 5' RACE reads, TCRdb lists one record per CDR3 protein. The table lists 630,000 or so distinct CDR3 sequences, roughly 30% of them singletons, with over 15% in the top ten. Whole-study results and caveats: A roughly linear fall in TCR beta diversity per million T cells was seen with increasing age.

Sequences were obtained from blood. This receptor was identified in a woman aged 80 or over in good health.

CDR3: CASSSRTGDVAKNIQYF. CDR3 nucleotide sequence: TGTGCCAGCAGCTCCCGTACGGGAGATGTAGCCAAAAACATTCAGTACTTC. V gene TRBV11-2 combines with J gene TRBJ2-4; the D gene is possibly TRBD2 (6 bases). Per the germline V gene, CDR1 is SGHAT and CDR2 is FQNNGV. CDR3 length equals 17 residues. Trimming pared 4 bases from V and 0 bases from J, leaving 16 bases between.